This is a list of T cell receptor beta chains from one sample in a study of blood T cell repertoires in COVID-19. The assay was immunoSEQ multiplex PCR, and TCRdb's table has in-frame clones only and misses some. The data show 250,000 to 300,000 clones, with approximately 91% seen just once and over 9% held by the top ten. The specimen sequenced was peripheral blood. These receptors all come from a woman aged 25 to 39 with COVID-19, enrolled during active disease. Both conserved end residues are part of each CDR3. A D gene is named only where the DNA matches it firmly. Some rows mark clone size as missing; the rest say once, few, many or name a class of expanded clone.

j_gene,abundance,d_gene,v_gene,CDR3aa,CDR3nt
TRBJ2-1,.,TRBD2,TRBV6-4,CVGTSGSSYNEQFF,TGTGTCGGGACTAGCGGGAGCTCCTACAATGAGCAGTTCTTC
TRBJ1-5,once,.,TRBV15,CATSRAQGNQPQHF,TGTGCCACCAGCAGAGCCCAGGGTAATCAGCCCCAGCATTTT
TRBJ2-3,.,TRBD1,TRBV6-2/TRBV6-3,CASSSPTGALSDTQYF,TGTGCCAGCAGTTCCCCGACAGGGGCCCTATCAGATACGCAGTATTTT
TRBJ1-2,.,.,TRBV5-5,CASSLTGLGYTF,TGTGCCAGCAGCTTAACAGGGCTGGGCTACACCTTC
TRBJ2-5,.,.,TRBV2,CASSERAGRQETQYF,TGTGCCAGCAGTGAAAGGGCGGGACGCCAAGAGACCCAGTACTTC
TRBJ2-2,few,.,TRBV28,CASRSHTGELFF,TGTGCCAGCAGGAGTCACACCGGGGAGCTGTTTTTT
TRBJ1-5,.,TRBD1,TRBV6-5,CASSSTGTENQPQHF,TGTGCCAGCAGTTCAACCGGGACAGAAAATCAGCCCCAGCATTTT
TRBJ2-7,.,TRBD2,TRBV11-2,CASSFTTSGNSYEQYF,TGTGCCAGCAGCTTCACGACTAGCGGAAACTCCTACGAGCAGTACTTC
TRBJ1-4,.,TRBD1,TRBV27,CASSSTGATNEKLFF,TGTGCCAGCAGTTCAACAGGGGCAACTAATGAAAAACTGTTTTTT
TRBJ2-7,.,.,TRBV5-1,CASSLEAGYEQYF,TGCGCCAGCAGCTTGGAGGCGGGGTACGAGCAGTACTTC
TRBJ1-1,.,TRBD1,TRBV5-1,CASSPGTGNTEAFF,TGCGCCAGCAGCCCCGGGACAGGGAACACTGAAGCTTTCTTT
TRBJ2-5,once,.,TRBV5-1,CASSWAQETQYF,TGCGCCAGCAGCTGGGCTCAAGAGACCCAGTACTTC
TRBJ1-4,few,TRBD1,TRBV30,CAWSLGTDILATNEKLFF,TGTGCCTGGAGTCTAGGGACAGATATCCTAGCAACTAATGAAAAACTGTTTTTT
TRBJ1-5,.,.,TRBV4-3,CASSQDSNSNQPQHF,TGCGCCAGCAGCCAAGATAGCAATAGCAATCAGCCCCAGCATTTT
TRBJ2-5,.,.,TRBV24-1,CATSSSETQYF,TGTGCCACCAGTTCCAGTGAGACCCAGTACTTC
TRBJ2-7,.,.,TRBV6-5,CASSPGQNTYEQYF,TGTGCCAGCAGTCCCGGACAGAACACCTACGAGCAGTACTTC
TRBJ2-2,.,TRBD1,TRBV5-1,CASNSDRGIGELFF,TGCGCCAGCAACTCTGACAGGGGCATCGGGGAGCTGTTTTTT
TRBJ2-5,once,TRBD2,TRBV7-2,CASSLTSGRQETQYF,TGTGCCAGCAGCTTAACTAGCGGGCGGCAAGAGACCCAGTACTTC
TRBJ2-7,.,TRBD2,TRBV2,CASSGLAGGPGEQYF,TGTGCCAGCAGCGGACTAGCGGGAGGGCCAGGCGAGCAGTACTTC
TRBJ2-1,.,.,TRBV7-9,CASSLDVTSNEQFF,TGTGCCAGCAGCTTAGACGTGACTAGTAACGAGCAGTTCTTC
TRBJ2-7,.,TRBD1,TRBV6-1,CASSETGWEQYF,TGTGCCAGCAGTGAGACAGGGTGGGAGCAGTACTTC
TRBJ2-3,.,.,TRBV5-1,CASSPPDWGGTDTQYF,TGCGCCAGCAGCCCGCCGGACTGGGGGGGCACAGATACGCAGTATTTT
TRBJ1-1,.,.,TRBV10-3,CAISATANMNTEAFF,TGTGCCATCAGTGCGACAGCTAACATGAACACTGAAGCTTTCTTT
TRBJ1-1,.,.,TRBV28,CASSPQGSWTEAFF,TGTGCCAGCAGCCCTCAGGGGTCCTGGACTGAAGCTTTCTTT
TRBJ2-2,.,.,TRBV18,CASSLSTASGELFF,TGTGCCAGCTCACTCTCCACCGCCAGCGGGGAGCTGTTTTTT
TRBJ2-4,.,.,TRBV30,CAWTSVAKNIQYF,TGTGCCTGGACCTCAGTAGCCAAAAACATTCAGTACTTC
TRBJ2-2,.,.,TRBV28,CASSQGSTGELFF,TGTGCCAGCAGTCAGGGAAGCACCGGGGAGCTGTTTTTT
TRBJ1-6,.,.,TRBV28,CATRKVVGLLNSPLHF,TGTGCCACCAGGAAGGTGGTAGGACTGCTCAATTCACCCCTCCACTTT
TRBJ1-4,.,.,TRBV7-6,CASSLGGRGLFF,TGTGCCAGCAGCTTAGGGGGCCGCGGACTGTTTTTT
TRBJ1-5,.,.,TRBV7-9,CASSLTSGQPQHF,TGTGCCAGCAGCTTAACGTCCGGTCAGCCCCAGCATTTT
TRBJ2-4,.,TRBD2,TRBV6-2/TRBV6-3,CASSYPGLAGGVGPNIQYF,TGTGCCAGCAGTTACCCGGGACTAGCGGGAGGAGTAGGGCCGAACATTCAGTACTTC
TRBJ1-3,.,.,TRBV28,CASQGSGFHTIYF,TGTGCCAGCCAGGGGTCGGGCTTCCACACCATATATTTT
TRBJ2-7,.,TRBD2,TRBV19,CASSFTSGSYEQYF,TGTGCCAGTAGTTTTACTAGCGGGAGCTACGAGCAGTACTTC
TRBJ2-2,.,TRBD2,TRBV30,CAWILAGARGTGELFF,TGTGCCTGGATCCTAGCGGGAGCTCGTGGCACCGGGGAGCTGTTTTTT
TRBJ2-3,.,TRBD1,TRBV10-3,CAISEQGVGDTQYF,TGTGCCATCAGTGAACAGGGGGTAGGAGATACGCAGTATTTT
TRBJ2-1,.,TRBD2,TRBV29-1,CSVVPGGVDEQFF,TGCAGCGTCGTCCCCGGGGGGGTTGATGAGCAGTTCTTC
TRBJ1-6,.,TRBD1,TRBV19,CASRGQARNSPLHF,TGTGCCAGTAGGGGACAGGCCCGTAATTCACCCCTCCACTTT
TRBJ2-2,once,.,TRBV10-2,CASTDGTTNTGELFF,TGCGCCAGCACGGACGGGACAACGAACACCGGGGAGCTGTTTTTT
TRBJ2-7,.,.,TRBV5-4,CASSRDYEQYF,TGTGCCAGCAGCCGGGACTACGAGCAGTACTTC
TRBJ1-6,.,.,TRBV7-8,CASSLRGALYNSPLHF,TGTGCCAGCAGCTTACGGGGGGCACTTTATAATTCACCCCTCCACTTT
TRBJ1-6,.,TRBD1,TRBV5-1,CASRGTGPYNSPLHF,TGCGCCAGCAGGGGGACAGGGCCGTATAATTCACCCCTCCACTTT
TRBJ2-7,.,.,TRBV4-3,CASSQDIGSGYEQYF,TGCGCCAGCAGCCAAGATATAGGGAGTGGGTACGAGCAGTACTTC
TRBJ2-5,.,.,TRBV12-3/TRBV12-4,CASRNGETQYF,TGTGCCAGCCGAAACGGGGAGACCCAGTACTTC
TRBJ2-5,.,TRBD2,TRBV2,CASSSPTGTSGQETQYF,TGTGCCAGCAGTTCCCCTACAGGGACTAGCGGACAAGAGACCCAGTACTTC
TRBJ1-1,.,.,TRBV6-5,CASSYSRGPDRAFF,TGTGCCAGCAGTTACTCAAGGGGCCCGGATCGAGCTTTCTTT
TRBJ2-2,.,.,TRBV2,CASRMKVGGRYGELFF,TGTGCCAGCAGGATGAAGGTCGGGGGGCGATACGGGGAGCTGTTTTTT
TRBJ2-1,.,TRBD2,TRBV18,CASSPPIAGGPNEQFF,TGTGCCAGCTCACCACCGATAGCGGGAGGGCCCAATGAGCAGTTCTTC
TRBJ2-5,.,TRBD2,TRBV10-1,CASSPGTSGIQETQYF,TGCGCCAGCAGCCCCGGGACTAGCGGTATCCAAGAGACCCAGTACTTC
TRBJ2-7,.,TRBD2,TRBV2,CASSEGSGSDYEQYF,TGTGCCAGCAGCGAAGGTAGCGGGAGTGATTACGAGCAGTACTTC
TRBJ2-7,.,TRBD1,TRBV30,CAWSKGAGSYEQYF,TGTGCCTGGAGTAAGGGGGCTGGCAGCTACGAGCAGTACTTC
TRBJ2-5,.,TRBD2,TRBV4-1,CASSQGAGGETQYF,TGCGCCAGCAGCCAAGGTGCGGGGGGAGAGACCCAGTACTTC
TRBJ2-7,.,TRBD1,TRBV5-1,CASSFGQGFSEQYF,TGCGCCAGCAGCTTCGGACAGGGTTTCTCCGAGCAGTACTTC